The rows below give T cell receptor beta chains drawn from one sample of a study of identical twins. Each CDR3 protein is one row after TCRdb ran MiXCR on the 5' RACE reads. The sample lists fewer than 350,000 distinct CDR3 sequences, more than 6.5% seen once, with about 2.1% in the top ten. These same records also appear under a second study, on yellow fever vaccine responses in identical twins.

The sequenced material came from memory (CD45RO+) T cells sorted from blood. The receptors stem from a woman between 18 and 29 years old in good health. The CDR3 runs from the conserved cysteine through the conserved F or W. A D gene is named only where the DNA matches it firmly. Clone size is stated in some rows and not others, as once, few, many or a class when expanded.

v_gene: TRBV28; abundance: -; d_gene: -; j_gene: TRBJ2-1; CDR3aa: CASASRKDNEQFF; CDR3nt: TGTGCCAGCGCGTCCCGCAAGGATAATGAGCAGTTCTTC
v_gene: TRBV20-1; abundance: -; d_gene: -; j_gene: TRBJ2-7; CDR3aa: CSASVTTTYEQYF; CDR3nt: TGCAGTGCTAGCGTGACTACAACCTACGAGCAGTACTTC
v_gene: TRBV3-1; abundance: many; d_gene: -; j_gene: TRBJ2-2; CDR3aa: CASSQAPLNGGELFF; CDR3nt: TGTGCCAGCAGCCAGGCACCTCTAAACGGCGGGGAGCTGTTTTTT
v_gene: TRBV18; abundance: few; d_gene: TRBD1; j_gene: TRBJ1-1; CDR3aa: CASSPRQAGTGGGGTEAFF; CDR3nt: TGTGCCAGCTCACCCCGACAAGCCGGGACAGGGGGCGGTGGAACTGAAGCTTTCTTT
v_gene: TRBV12-3/TRBV12-4; abundance: many; d_gene: -; j_gene: TRBJ1-2; CDR3aa: CASSFGVGANYGYTF; CDR3nt: TGTGCCAGCAGTTTTGGTGTAGGAGCTAACTATGGCTACACCTTC
v_gene: TRBV7-2; abundance: many; d_gene: TRBD2; j_gene: TRBJ2-5; CDR3aa: CASSLRTSEQETQYF; CDR3nt: TGTGCCAGCAGCCTCCGGACTAGCGAACAAGAGACCCAGTACTTC
v_gene: TRBV2; abundance: few; d_gene: TRBD2; j_gene: TRBJ2-1; CDR3aa: CASGRLAPNEQFF; CDR3nt: TGTGCCAGCGGAAGACTAGCCCCCAATGAGCAGTTCTTC
v_gene: TRBV3-1; abundance: -; d_gene: TRBD1; j_gene: TRBJ2-5; CDR3aa: CASSRRGTGLQETQYF; CDR3nt: TGTGCCAGCAGTCGCCGGGGGACAGGCCTCCAAGAGACCCAGTACTTC
v_gene: TRBV9; abundance: -; d_gene: -; j_gene: TRBJ2-3; CDR3aa: CASSVRASGLITDTQYF; CDR3nt: TGTGCCAGCAGCGTTCGAGCCTCGGGACTCATTACAGATACGCAGTATTTT
v_gene: TRBV20-1; abundance: -; d_gene: TRBD1; j_gene: TRBJ2-3; CDR3aa: CSAIGTGTSTDTQYF; CDR3nt: TGCAGTGCTATCGGGACAGGGACTAGCACAGATACGCAGTATTTT
v_gene: TRBV4-1; abundance: many; d_gene: -; j_gene: TRBJ2-1; CDR3aa: CASSKSTEHNEQFF; CDR3nt: TGCGCCAGCAGCAAGTCTACGGAGCACAATGAGCAGTTCTTC
v_gene: TRBV20-1; abundance: -; d_gene: TRBD2; j_gene: TRBJ2-5; CDR3aa: CSPGTSGGPRETQYF; CDR3nt: TGCAGTCCTGGGACTAGCGGGGGGCCACGGGAGACCCAGTACTTC
v_gene: TRBV11-2; abundance: few; d_gene: TRBD2; j_gene: TRBJ2-1; CDR3aa: CASRPGLAGGEW; CDR3nt: TGTGCCAGCAGGCCCGGACTAGCGGGGGGGGAGTGG
v_gene: TRBV19; abundance: -; d_gene: -; j_gene: TRBJ2-7; CDR3aa: CASSKEGRSYEQYF; CDR3nt: TGTGCCAGTAGTAAAGAGGGACGGAGCTACGAGCAGTACTTC
v_gene: TRBV25-1; abundance: many; d_gene: -; j_gene: TRBJ2-1; CDR3aa: CASSLTTTSSYNEQFF; CDR3nt: TGTGCCAGCAGTCTGACCACCACAAGCTCCTACAATGAGCAGTTCTTC
v_gene: TRBV6-1; abundance: -; d_gene: TRBD1; j_gene: TRBJ1-5; CDR3aa: CASSGPGQGIGQPQHF; CDR3nt: TGTGCCAGCAGTGGCCCTGGACAGGGGATCGGGCAGCCCCAGCATTTT
v_gene: TRBV5-1; abundance: few; d_gene: TRBD2; j_gene: TRBJ2-5; CDR3aa: CASSLVPGGGPQETQYF; CDR3nt: TGCGCCAGCAGCTTGGTTCCAGGCGGGGGGCCCCAAGAGACCCAGTACTTC
v_gene: TRBV5-1; abundance: many; d_gene: -; j_gene: TRBJ2-3; CDR3aa: CASSLALSGGGTDTQYF; CDR3nt: TGCGCCAGCAGCTTGGCGCTCTCCGGAGGAGGCACAGATACGCAGTATTTT
v_gene: TRBV3-1; abundance: few; d_gene: TRBD1; j_gene: TRBJ2-3; CDR3aa: CASSLKGAGTDTQYF; CDR3nt: TGTGCCAGCAGCCTCAAGGGGGCTGGCACAGATACGCAGTATTTT
v_gene: TRBV9; abundance: few; d_gene: -; j_gene: TRBJ2-2; CDR3aa: CASSSRIGTGELFF; CDR3nt: TGTGCCAGCAGCTCCAGGATCGGCACCGGGGAGCTGTTTTTT
v_gene: TRBV7-2; abundance: few; d_gene: TRBD2; j_gene: TRBJ2-3; CDR3aa: CASSRRLAGGADTQYF; CDR3nt: TGTGCCAGCAGCCGCCGACTAGCGGGAGGGGCCGATACGCAGTATTTT
v_gene: TRBV4-1; abundance: -; d_gene: TRBD2; j_gene: TRBJ2-1; CDR3aa: CASSHGRWTSDTNEQFF; CDR3nt: TGCGCCAGCAGCCATGGGCGTTGGACTAGCGACACCAATGAGCAGTTCTTC
v_gene: TRBV24-1; abundance: few; d_gene: -; j_gene: TRBJ2-1; CDR3aa: CATSDFRVNYNEQFF; CDR3nt: TGTGCCACCAGTGATTTTCGGGTAAACTACAATGAGCAGTTCTTC
v_gene: TRBV20-1; abundance: -; d_gene: -; j_gene: TRBJ2-7; CDR3aa: CSATSTSYEQYF; CDR3nt: TGCAGTGCTACCTCCACCTCCTACGAGCAGTACTTC
v_gene: TRBV29-1; abundance: many; d_gene: -; j_gene: TRBJ2-7; CDR3aa: CSARSRTYEQYF; CDR3nt: TGCAGCGCGCGGTCAAGGACCTACGAGCAGTACTTC
v_gene: TRBV11-1; abundance: few; d_gene: TRBD1; j_gene: TRBJ2-1; CDR3aa: CASSLSRGQGYNEQFF; CDR3nt: TGTGCCAGCAGCTTAAGTAGGGGACAGGGCTACAATGAGCAGTTCTTC
v_gene: TRBV27; abundance: few; d_gene: -; j_gene: TRBJ2-5; CDR3aa: CASSPYRGQETQYF; CDR3nt: TGTGCCAGCAGTCCGTATAGGGGCCAAGAGACCCAGTACTTC
v_gene: TRBV29-1; abundance: -; d_gene: -; j_gene: TRBJ1-5; CDR3aa: CSVDGGLGQPQHF; CDR3nt: TGCAGCGTCGACGGGGGCCTCGGTCAGCCCCAGCATTTT
v_gene: TRBV12-3/TRBV12-4; abundance: few; d_gene: -; j_gene: TRBJ2-2; CDR3aa: CASRYGAGELFF; CDR3nt: TGTGCCAGCAGATACGGGGCGGGGGAGCTGTTTTTT
v_gene: TRBV5-6; abundance: few; d_gene: TRBD2; j_gene: TRBJ2-5; CDR3aa: CASRKTSGVETQYF; CDR3nt: TGTGCCAGCAGGAAGACTAGCGGGGTCGAGACCCAGTACTTC
v_gene: TRBV5-4; abundance: once; d_gene: -; j_gene: TRBJ2-1; CDR3aa: CASSSGLQAVGNEQFF; CDR3nt: TGTGCCAGCAGCTCCGGGCTCCAGGCGGTGGGAAATGAGCAGTTCTTC
v_gene: TRBV29-1; abundance: many; d_gene: -; j_gene: TRBJ2-1; CDR3aa: CSVEERYNEQFF; CDR3nt: TGCAGCGTTGAAGAGAGATACAATGAGCAGTTCTTC
v_gene: TRBV13; abundance: few; d_gene: TRBD2; j_gene: TRBJ2-7; CDR3aa: CASSTRLAGGYEQYF; CDR3nt: TGTGCCAGCAGCACCCGACTAGCGGGAGGGTACGAGCAGTACTTC